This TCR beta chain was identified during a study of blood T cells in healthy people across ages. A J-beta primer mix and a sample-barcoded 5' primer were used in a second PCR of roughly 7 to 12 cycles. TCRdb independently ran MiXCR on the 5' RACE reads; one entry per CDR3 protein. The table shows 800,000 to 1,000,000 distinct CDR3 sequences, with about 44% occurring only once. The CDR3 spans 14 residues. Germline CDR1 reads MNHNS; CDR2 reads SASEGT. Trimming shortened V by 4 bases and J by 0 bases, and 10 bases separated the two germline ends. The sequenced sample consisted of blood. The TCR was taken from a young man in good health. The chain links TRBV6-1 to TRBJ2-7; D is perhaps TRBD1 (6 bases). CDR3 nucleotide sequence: TGTGCCAGCAGTGCCGGGACAAACTCCTACGAGCAGTACTTC. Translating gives CASSAGTNSYEQYF.